This entry describes one TCR beta chain. This clone showed up just once. Its specific antigen is unknown. No much larger clone exists at a distance of one base, and base qualities are not known. Enrolling through a virtual design, the prospective study's participants ranged in age from roughly 18 to 89 years and lived across approximately 25 United States geographic areas. In the prospective study, cohorts were assigned on the basis of participant-reported clinical history obtained from a screening survey and a study questionnaire. ImmuneRACE Cohort 3 recovered participants were defined by two consecutive negative NP/OP PCR tests, healthcare professional clearance, or symptom resolution. Mobile phlebotomists in the prospective study collected whole blood, serum and a nasopharyngeal or oropharyngeal swab from every participant. Participants in the prospective study had the option to provide additional blood draws and questionnaires over a roughly two-month period. Before DNA extraction, prospective study blood samples were shipped either frozen or at room temperature.

The data stem from a study of blood T cell repertoires in COVID-19 (dated by TCRdb to about 2020). Some background on the complete study: Collaborator samples came from the United States, Italy and Spain and covered acute and convalescent phases of COVID-19. Samples came from the ongoing ImmuneRACE study (first 160 participants) plus 1,254 subjects from 6 global collaborators. A de-identified subject ID, COVID-19 status, age in years and sex were almost always included in the sample metadata. The repertoires were released in a freely available public database intended as a resource for research on the immune response to SARS-CoV-2. Where available, HLA class I and class II types were taken from metadata supplied by the sample provider and were not determined by assay-based typing. The material from the prospective study consisted of cDNA or gDNA derived from T cells, B-cell-depleted T cells, or PBMCs. Deeply sampled blood TCRbeta repertoires from subjects exposed to, actively infected with, or recovered from COVID-19 were included in the dataset. Study-level results and caveats: How much clinical and demographic metadata was included differed by source and by participant, and the metadata was provided uncurated.

The junction shows trimming of 3 bases on V and 2 bases on J, plus 10 bases between the germline ends. The CDR3, from cysteine to phenylalanine, totals 14 residues. Only the CDR3 portion is preserved as DNA: 42 bases, with reading frame beginning at the first base. CDR1 and CDR2 are read off the germline V gene as ENHRY and SYGVKD. TCRbeta CDR3 regions were amplified from genomic DNA by means of the immunoSEQ Assay, a bias-controlled multiplex PCR. The paper's processing steps were these. The number of nucleated cells in each sample was estimated by amplification of reference gene primers within the assay. To quantify the absolute abundance of each unique TCRbeta CDR3 rearrangement, sequence reads were collapsed and filtered. For each sample, productive Simpson clonality was calculated as the square root of Simpson's diversity index across productive rearrangements. The table comes from immuneACCESS by way of TCRdb, which keeps in-frame sequences with V and J called. Part of the clones is missing from these tables; in studies checked, under half for an unresolved V gene and the rest for unknown reasons. The DNA was the basis for D and trimming; V, J and clone size are from that table. This sample comprises around 300,000 clones, about 87% of them detected only once. The ten largest clones add up to 5% to 6% of the sample.

Recombination joined TRBV10-3 with TRBJ2-5; no D segment can be confidently identified. The receptor was isolated from a man under 40 who had recovered from COVID-19. Sequencing was done on a sample of PBMCs or T cells enriched from blood (not recorded which). The DNA sequence is TGTGCCATCAGTGAAGTAAGGAGTCAAGAGACCCAGTACTTC. Translated, it reads CAISEVRSQETQYF.